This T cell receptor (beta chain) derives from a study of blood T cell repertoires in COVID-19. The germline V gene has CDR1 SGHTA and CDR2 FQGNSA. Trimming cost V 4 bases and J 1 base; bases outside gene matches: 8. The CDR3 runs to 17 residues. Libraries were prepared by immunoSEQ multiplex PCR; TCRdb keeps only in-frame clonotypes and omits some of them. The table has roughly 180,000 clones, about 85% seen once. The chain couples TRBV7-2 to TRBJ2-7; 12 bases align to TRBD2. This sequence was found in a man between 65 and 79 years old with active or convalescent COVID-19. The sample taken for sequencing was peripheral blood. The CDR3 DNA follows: TGTGCCAGCAGCTCCCGACTAGCGGGAGCGAGGTCCTACGAGCAGTACTTC. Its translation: CASSSRLAGARSYEQYF.